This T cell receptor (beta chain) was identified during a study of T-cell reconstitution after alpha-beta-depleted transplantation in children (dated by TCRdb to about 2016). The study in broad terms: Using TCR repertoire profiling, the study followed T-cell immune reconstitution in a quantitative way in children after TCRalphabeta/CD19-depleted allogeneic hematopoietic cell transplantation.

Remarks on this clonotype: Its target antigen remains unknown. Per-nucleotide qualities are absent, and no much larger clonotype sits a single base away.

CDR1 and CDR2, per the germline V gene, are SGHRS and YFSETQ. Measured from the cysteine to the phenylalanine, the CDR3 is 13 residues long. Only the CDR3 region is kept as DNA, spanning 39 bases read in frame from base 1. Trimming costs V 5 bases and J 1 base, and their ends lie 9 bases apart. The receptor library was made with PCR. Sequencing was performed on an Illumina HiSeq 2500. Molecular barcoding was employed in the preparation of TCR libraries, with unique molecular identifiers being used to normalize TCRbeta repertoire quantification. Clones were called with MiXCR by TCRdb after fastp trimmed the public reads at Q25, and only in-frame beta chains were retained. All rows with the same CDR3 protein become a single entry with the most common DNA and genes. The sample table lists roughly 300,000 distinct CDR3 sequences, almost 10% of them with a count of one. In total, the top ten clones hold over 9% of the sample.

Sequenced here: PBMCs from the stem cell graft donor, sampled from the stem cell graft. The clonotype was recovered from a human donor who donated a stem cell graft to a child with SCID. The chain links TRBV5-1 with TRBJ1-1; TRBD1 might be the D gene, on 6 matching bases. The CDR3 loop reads CASRQGRNTEAFF. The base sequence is TGCGCCAGCAGACAGGGACGGAACACTGAAGCTTTCTTT. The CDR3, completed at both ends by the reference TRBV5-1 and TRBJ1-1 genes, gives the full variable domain KAGVTQTPRYLIKTRGQQVTLSCSPISGHRSVSWYQQTPGQGLQFLFEYFSETQRNKGNFPGRFSGRQFSNSRSEMNVSTLELGDSALYLCASRQGRNTEAFFGQGTRLTVV.